This T cell receptor (beta chain) was documented in a study of PD-L1 blockade in urothelial cancer. Deletions cut 0 bases from V and 6 bases from J, with 11 bases between. Germline V gene data show CDR1 as SNHLY and CDR2 as FYNNEI. The length of the CDR3 is 14 residues. What went into each PCR as a spike was synthetic TCR analog templates. TCRdb's copy holds only in-frame clones and misses some; the assay was immunoSEQ multiplex PCR. The table has about 43,000 clones, 83% seen once. This sample's time point: peripheral blood 6 weeks after treatment start. Source: PBMCs, taken around atezolizumab (anti-PD-L1) treatment. The origin of this receptor is a man in his sixties with urothelial cancer. V gene TRBV2 combines with J gene TRBJ1-1, with a tentative D call TRBD1 (6 bases). CDR3: CASSEAEGGPEAFF. DNA for the CDR3: TGTGCCAGCAGTGAAGCGGAAGGGGGTCCTGAAGCTTTCTTT.